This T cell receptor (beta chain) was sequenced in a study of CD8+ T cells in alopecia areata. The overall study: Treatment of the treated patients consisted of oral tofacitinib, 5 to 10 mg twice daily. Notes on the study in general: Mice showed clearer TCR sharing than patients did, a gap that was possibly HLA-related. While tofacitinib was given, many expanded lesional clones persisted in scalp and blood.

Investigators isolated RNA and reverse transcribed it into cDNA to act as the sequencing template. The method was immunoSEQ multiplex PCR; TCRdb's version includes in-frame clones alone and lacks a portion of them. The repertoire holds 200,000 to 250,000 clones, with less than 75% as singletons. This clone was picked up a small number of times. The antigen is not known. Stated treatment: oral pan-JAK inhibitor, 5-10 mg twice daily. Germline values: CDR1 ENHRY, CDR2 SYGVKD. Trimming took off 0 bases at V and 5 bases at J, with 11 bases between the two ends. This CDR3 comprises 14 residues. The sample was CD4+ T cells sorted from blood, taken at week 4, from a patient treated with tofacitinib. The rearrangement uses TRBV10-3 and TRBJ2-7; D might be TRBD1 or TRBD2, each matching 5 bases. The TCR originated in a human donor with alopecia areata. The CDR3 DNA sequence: TGTGCCATCAGTGAGTCTGGGACCCCTAACGAGCAGTACTTC. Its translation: CAISESGTPNEQYF.